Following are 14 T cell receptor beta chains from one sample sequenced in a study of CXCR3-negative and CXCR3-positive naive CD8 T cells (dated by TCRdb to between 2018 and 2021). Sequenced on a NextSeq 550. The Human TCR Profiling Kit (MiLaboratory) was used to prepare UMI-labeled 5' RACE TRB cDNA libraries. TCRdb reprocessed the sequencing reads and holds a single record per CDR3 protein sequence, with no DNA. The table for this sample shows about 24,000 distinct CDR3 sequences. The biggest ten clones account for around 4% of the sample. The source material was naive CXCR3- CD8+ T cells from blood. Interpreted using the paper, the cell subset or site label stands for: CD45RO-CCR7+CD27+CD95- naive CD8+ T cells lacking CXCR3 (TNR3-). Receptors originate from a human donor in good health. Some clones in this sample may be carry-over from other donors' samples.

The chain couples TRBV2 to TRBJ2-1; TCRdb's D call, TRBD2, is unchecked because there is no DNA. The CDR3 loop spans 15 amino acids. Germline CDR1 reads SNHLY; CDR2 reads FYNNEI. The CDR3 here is CASPPGLALINEQFF.

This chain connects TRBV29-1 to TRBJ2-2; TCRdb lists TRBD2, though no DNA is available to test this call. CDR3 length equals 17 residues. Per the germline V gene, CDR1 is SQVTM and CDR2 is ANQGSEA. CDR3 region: CSVESWEGKTNTGELFF.

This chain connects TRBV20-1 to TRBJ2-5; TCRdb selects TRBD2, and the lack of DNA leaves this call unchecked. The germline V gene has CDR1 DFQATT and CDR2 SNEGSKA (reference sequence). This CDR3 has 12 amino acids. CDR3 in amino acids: CSPSSGWVAQYF.

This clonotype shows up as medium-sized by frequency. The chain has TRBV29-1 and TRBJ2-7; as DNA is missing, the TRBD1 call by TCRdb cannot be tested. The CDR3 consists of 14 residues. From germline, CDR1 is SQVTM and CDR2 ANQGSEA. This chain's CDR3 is CSVDGAGEPYEQYF.

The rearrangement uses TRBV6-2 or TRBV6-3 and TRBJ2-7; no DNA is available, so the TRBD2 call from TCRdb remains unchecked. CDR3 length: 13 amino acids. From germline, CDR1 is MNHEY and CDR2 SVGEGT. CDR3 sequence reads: CASSYTRTSGDFF.

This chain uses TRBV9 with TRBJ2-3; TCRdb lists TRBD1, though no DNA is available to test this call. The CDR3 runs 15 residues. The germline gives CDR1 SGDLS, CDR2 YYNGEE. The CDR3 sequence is CASSYGDSFTDTQYF. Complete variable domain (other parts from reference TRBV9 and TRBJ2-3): DSGVTQTPKHLITATGQRVTLRCSPRSGDLSVYWYQQSLDQGLQFLIQYYNGEERAKGNILERFSAQQFPDLHSELNLSSLELGDSALYFCASSYGDSFTDTQYFGPGTRLTVL.

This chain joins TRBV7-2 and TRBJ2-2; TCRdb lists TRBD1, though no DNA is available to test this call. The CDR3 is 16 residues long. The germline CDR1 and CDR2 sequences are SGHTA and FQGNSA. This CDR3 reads CASSLVADRFTGELFF.

CDR3 region: CASSRRQGTVYTEAFF. The chain employs TRBV12-3 or TRBV12-4 and TRBJ1-1; as DNA is missing, the TRBD1 call by TCRdb cannot be tested. The CDR3 is 16 residues long.

Here the CDR3 reads CSVDGLAGARTSTDTQYF. V gene TRBV29-1 combines with J gene TRBJ2-3; the TRBD2 assignment by TCRdb is unverifiable without DNA. Germline CDR1 reads SQVTM; CDR2 reads ANQGSEA. CDR3 length: 18 amino acids.

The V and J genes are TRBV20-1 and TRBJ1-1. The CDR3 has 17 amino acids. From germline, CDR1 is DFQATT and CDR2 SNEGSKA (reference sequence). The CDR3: CSARVRALPPMNTEGFF.

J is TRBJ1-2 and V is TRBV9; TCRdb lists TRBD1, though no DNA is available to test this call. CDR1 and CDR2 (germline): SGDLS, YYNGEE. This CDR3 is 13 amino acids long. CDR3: CASSVTGTYGYTF. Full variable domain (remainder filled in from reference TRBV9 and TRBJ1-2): DSGVTQTPKHLITATGQRVTLRCSPRSGDLSVYWYQQSLDQGLQFLIQYYNGEERAKGNILERFSAQQFPDLHSELNLSSLELGDSALYFCASSVTGTYGYTFGSGTRLTVV.

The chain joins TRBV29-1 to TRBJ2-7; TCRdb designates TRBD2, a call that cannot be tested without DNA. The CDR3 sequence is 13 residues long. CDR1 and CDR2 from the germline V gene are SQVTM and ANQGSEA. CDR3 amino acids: CSVRESGLYEQYF.

The chain's CDR3 is CASSQSFRGGGNQPQHF. V usage is TRBV4-3 and J usage is TRBJ1-5; the TCRdb call, TRBD1, lacks DNA for checking. CDR3 length: 17 residues. Germline loops: CDR1 LGHNA, CDR2 YSLEER.

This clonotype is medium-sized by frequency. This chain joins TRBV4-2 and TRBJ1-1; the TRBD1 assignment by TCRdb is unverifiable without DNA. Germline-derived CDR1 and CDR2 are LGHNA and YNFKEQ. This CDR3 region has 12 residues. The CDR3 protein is CASSQGAPEAFF.